The clone carrying this T cell receptor (beta chain) was found many times. This entry comes from a study of blood T cells in healthy people across ages. The CDR3 has 15 residues. Trimming stripped 5 bases from V and 4 bases from J, with 17 bases between. CDR1 is LGHNA and CDR2 is YSLEER in the germline V gene. The second PCR ran about 6 to 11 cycles with a sample-barcoded 5' primer and J-beta primers. Each CDR3 protein is one row after TCRdb ran MiXCR on the 5' RACE reads. The sample consists of 650,000 to 1,000,000 distinct CDR3 sequences, 36% of them appearing once. This chain connects TRBV4-3 to TRBJ1-2; D not resolved. The receptor was derived from a young man in good health. Sample: blood. The CDR3 nucleotides read TGCGCCAGCAGCACAAGCCTAGGCGGTTCCTATGGCTACACCTTC. Its protein product is CASSTSLGGSYGYTF.